Here is one T cell receptor (beta chain) with its context. The CDR3 runs 11 residues. The V gene lost 7 bases and the J gene lost 5 bases, with 8 bases spanning the gap. Germline V gene sequence: CDR1 MNHNY, CDR2 SVGAGI (reference sequence). The data belong to a study of shared clonotypes between healthy human individuals. For the study at large: CD8 memory received one plate per donor, CD8 naive two, CD4 memory three and CD4 naive three.

CD4+ cells yielded CD45RA+ naive and CD45RA-negative memory subsets. Replicate sorted-subset PCRs were loaded with 150 to 250 ng DNA, tens of thousands of T cell genomes. Profiled with immunoSEQ multiplex PCR; TCRdb holds only in-frame clones, not every one. The data contain about 2.3 million clones, about 90% of them singletons. The chain combines TRBV6-6 with TRBJ1-2; D is unresolved. The sequence came from a man aged 18 to 30 in good health. Some clones in this sample may be carry-over from other donors' samples. Sample: naive CD4+ T cells from PBMCs. The subset here: CD45RA+ positively selected. CDR3: CASNDGYGYTF. The CDR3 DNA reads TGTGCCAGCAATGATGGGTATGGCTACACCTTC.